This TCR beta chain was obtained from a study of T cell changes during pregnancy in multiple sclerosis. This table comes from immunoSEQ multiplex PCR, and its TCRdb copy is limited to in-frame clones, with some not included. The sample has 45,000 to 65,000 clones; 92% are singletons. This clone occurred a few times. The sample in question was CD4+ T cells from peripheral blood mononuclear cells, obtained after pregnancy. The clonotype was recovered from a female donor with multiple sclerosis, enrolled in a pregnancy study.

This CDR3 reads CASCGTGRTEAFF. The CDR3 DNA follows: TGTGCCTCCTGTGGGACAGGGCGAACTGAAGCTTTCTTT. V and J are TRBV19 and TRBJ1-1, with 9 positions matching TRBD1. Germline V lookup: CDR1 LNHDA, CDR2 SQIVND (reference sequence). The CDR3 is 13 amino acids. V lost 11 bases, J lost 5 bases, and 9 bases stayed unmatched.